The 11 T cell receptor beta chains presented below share a single source sample, sequenced in a study of blood T cells in healthy people across ages. Alongside a J-beta primer mix, a sample-barcoded 5' primer served in a second PCR lasting about 7 to 11 cycles. TCRdb re-derived calls from the 5' RACE reads in MiXCR, one entry per CDR3 protein. The repertoire consists of hundreds of thousands of distinct CDR3 sequences, with roughly 46% occurring once and the leading ten covering around 18%. Specimen: blood. These receptors were collected from an elderly man in good health.

The chain carries TRBV7-6 and TRBJ2-5; D is unresolved. Trimming shortened V by 4 bases and J by 5 bases, and 11 bases separated the two germline ends. Germline CDR1 SGHVS, CDR2 FNYEAQ. The CDR3 is 13 residues long. The CDR3, as DNA: TGTGCCAGCAGCTCCAGGAAACACGAGACCCAGTACTTC. Translation gives CASSSRKHETQYF.

This chain joins TRBV5-1 and TRBJ2-1; 8 bases match TRBD1. The CDR3 is made up of 17 amino acids. The junction had 10 bases not matched to a gene; V was cut back by 0 bases and J by 5 bases. Germline CDR1 reads SGHRS; CDR2 reads YFSETQ. The CDR3 DNA is TGCGCCAGCAGCTTGGTCGGGACAGGTCTTCGGGACAATGAGCAGTTCTTC. Amino acid sequence: CASSLVGTGLRDNEQFF. The full variable domain, with the rest looked up from reference TRBV5-1 and TRBJ2-1, is KAGVTQTPRYLIKTRGQQVTLSCSPISGHRSVSWYQQTPGQGLQFLFEYFSETQRNKGNFPGRFSGRQFSNSRSEMNVSTLELGDSALYLCASSLVGTGLRDNEQFFGPGTRLTVL.

This clonotype came up a few times. This chain connects TRBV29-1 to TRBJ2-3; 9 nucleotides agree with TRBD2. Per the germline V gene, CDR1 is SQVTM and CDR2 is ANQGSEA. The V segment lost 2 bases and the J segment 5 bases; nucleotides outside the gene matches: 11. The CDR3 spans 16 residues. Here the CDR3 DNA reads TGCAGCGTTGAAAAGGCCAGCGGGAGGCTTGGAGATACGCAGTATTTT. It specifies CSVEKASGRLGDTQYF.

The chain is built from TRBV20-1 and TRBJ1-4, with D possibly TRBD1 on 5 matching bases. CDR1 DFQATT and CDR2 SNEGSKA come from the germline V gene (reference sequence). CDR3 length equals 13 residues. The V gene lost 3 bases and the J gene lost 6 bases, with 11 bases spanning the gap. CDR3 DNA: TGCAGTGCTAGTTGGGGGGAGGATGAAAAACTGTTTTTT. Its protein is CSASWGEDEKLFF.

The V and J genes are TRBV7-2 and TRBJ2-3, with 10 bases aligning to TRBD2. CDR3 length: 15 residues. Germline loops: CDR1 SGHTA, CDR2 FQGNSA. V trimming: 5 bases; J trimming: 6 bases; junction bases outside the gene matches: 8. CDR3 protein: CASSVGLAQLDTQYF. The CDR3 nucleotides are TGTGCCAGCAGCGTGGGACTAGCGCAGCTGGATACGCAGTATTTT. Full variable domain (missing parts from reference TRBV7-2 and TRBJ2-3): GAGVSQSPSNKVTEKGKDVELRCDPISGHTALYWYRQSLGQGLEFLIYFQGNSAPDKSGLPSDRFSAERTGGSVSTLTIQRTQQEDSAVYLCASSVGLAQLDTQYFGPGTRLTVL.

J is TRBJ2-5 and V is TRBV20-1; 11 nucleotides line up with TRBD2. V gave up 4 bases and J gave up 3 bases; unmatched junction bases: 4. Germline V lookup: CDR1 DFQATT, CDR2 SNEGSKA (reference sequence). CDR3 size: 14 residues. DNA for the CDR3: TGCAGTGCTATCCCGGGACTAGCGGAAGAGACCCAGTACTTC. This codes for CSAIPGLAEETQYF.

This chain connects TRBV19 to TRBJ2-5; tentatively, D is TRBD1 (6 bases). The V end was cut by 4 bases, the J end by 13 bases, with 22 bases between. The CDR3 consists of 14 residues. The germline V gene encodes CDR1 LNHDA and CDR2 SQIVND (reference sequence). CDR3 DNA sequence: TGTGCCAGTAGTAATTCCGGACAGACCACCCCCGGGTACTTC. Its protein product is CASSNSGQTTPGYF.

The chain joins TRBV4-1 to TRBJ2-1; D is possibly TRBD2 (6 bases). Trimming cost V 0 bases and J 9 bases, with 18 bases left between them. Germline V gene lookup returns CDR1 MGHRA and CDR2 YSYEKL. The CDR3 is 16 amino acids. The CDR3 sequence is CASSQEATGLGGEQFF. In DNA, the CDR3 is TGCGCCAGCAGCCAAGAGGCAACCGGGCTCGGGGGTGAGCAGTTCTTC.

With regard to this clonotype: It may be a read error: a sequence one base away is much more abundant. J is TRBJ2-1 and V is TRBV29-1; 11 nucleotides align to TRBD1. The last part of the DNA fits TRBJ2-7 better; the J call may be wrong. CDR1 is SQVTM and CDR2 is ANQGSEA in the germline V gene. The CDR3 has 16 amino acids. CDR3 in amino acids: CSVEGWTGGAYNEQYF. The DNA of the CDR3 is TGCAGCGTTGAAGGTTGGACAGGGGGCGCTTACAATGAGCAGTACTTC.

This clonotype has only a few counts. The CDR3 bases are TGTGCTAGTGGGGGAGGGACTAGCGGGGGAGAGACCCAGTACTTC. Translation: CASGGGTSGGETQYF. This chain joins TRBV12-5 and TRBJ2-5, with TRBD2 identical over 14 bases. Germline lookup yields CDR1 LGHNT and CDR2 FRNRAP. There are 15 residues in the CDR3. The V and J ends lost 6 bases and 4 bases, in that order; junction bases with no gene match: 4.

A remark on this clonotype: Since a much larger clone is just one base distant, this may be a read error. V gene TRBV7-2 combines with J gene TRBJ2-1, with D possibly called TRBD1 or TRBD2 (5 bases each). CDR3 length: 14 residues. V shed 4 bases and J shed 6 bases, with 13 bases lying between them. Germline CDR1 reads SGHTA; CDR2 reads FQGNSA. This CDR3 is CASSWDREINEQFF. The CDR3 coding sequence is TGTGCCAGCAGCTGGGACCGAGAGATCAATGAGCAGTTCTTC.